A single TCR beta chain is shown here with its context. The target antigen is unknown. This sample is drawn from a study of T-cell reconstitution after alpha-beta-depleted transplantation in children. The study's findings and limits: One year post-transplant, T-cell counts and diversity were largely derived from T cells produced anew.

CDR3 length equals 14 residues. The J segment lost 4 bases and the V segment lost 4 bases, leaving 6 bases of the junction unmatched. Unique molecular identifiers tagged the TCRbeta library. TCRdb re-called the PCR reads through MiXCR, storing one row per CDR3 protein. The table records hundreds of thousands of distinct CDR3 sequences, 16% of them present only once. The V gene is TRBV12-3 or TRBV12-4, the J gene TRBJ2-5; 7 nucleotides align to TRBD1. This specimen was PBMCs, mostly from graft donor cells, taken 360 days after TCRalphabeta/CD19-depleted stem cell transplant. The clonotype originates from a boy in the first two years of life who had a stem cell transplant for Wiskott-Aldrich syndrome, so the T cells may come from the graft donor. This chain's CDR3 is CASSSSGGSETQYF. In DNA, the CDR3 is TGTGCCAGCAGTTCCTCAGGGGGTTCAGAGACCCAGTACTTC.